These T cell receptor beta chains were read from a single sample in a study of molecular identifiers for immune sequencing clone quantification. TCRdb itself ran the PCR reads through MiXCR, one entry per CDR3 protein. The table lists over 300,000 distinct CDR3 sequences, roughly 23% of them singletons. The sequencing input was naive CD8+ T cells from blood, with Jurkat cell RNA spiked in. These receptors all come from a human donor in good health. Some libraries in this study had Jurkat cell RNA spiked in. Each CDR3 is given with its conserved first and last residue. D genes are given only for firm matches. The listing skips clone size in some rows; elsewhere it reads once, few, many or a size class.

D gene	J gene	clone size	V gene	CDR3 protein	CDR3 DNA
TRBD1	TRBJ2-7	many	TRBV12-3/TRBV12-4	CASSSPGTGSYEQYF	TGTGCCAGCAGTTCTCCCGGGACAGGGTCCTACGAGCAGTACTTC
-	TRBJ1-1	-	TRBV19	CANSTPGFTEAFF	TGTGCCAATAGCACCCCAGGATTCACTGAAGCTTTCTTT
-	TRBJ2-7	-	TRBV3-1	CASSQGGTVNSYEQYF	TGTGCCAGCAGCCAAGGGGGTACGGTAAACTCCTACGAGCAGTACTTC
-	TRBJ2-1	-	TRBV4-1	CASSQVSSSEQFF	TGCGCCAGCAGCCAAGTTTCATCTAGTGAGCAGTTCTTC
-	TRBJ1-4	few	TRBV20-1	CSARDPTETNEKLFF	TGCAGTGCTAGAGATCCTACAGAAACTAATGAAAAACTGTTTTTT
TRBD1	TRBJ2-7	few	TRBV15	CATSRDGQGPRRYEQYF	TGTGCCACCAGCAGAGATGGACAGGGTCCGAGGCGCTACGAGCAGTACTTC
-	TRBJ2-2	many	TRBV7-6	CASSLDRSNTGELFF	TGTGCCAGCAGCTTAGACAGATCGAACACCGGGGAGCTGTTTTTT
-	TRBJ1-1	-	TRBV20-1	CSARDMGEWRTEAFF	TGCAGTGCTAGAGATATGGGGGAGTGGCGTACTGAAGCTTTCTTT
-	TRBJ1-6	few	TRBV11-2	CASSRTSTPVGSPLHF	TGTGCCAGCAGCCGAACTAGTACTCCGGTTGGTTCACCCCTCCACTTT
TRBD1	TRBJ2-5	-	TRBV9	CASSVLGTAQETQYF	TGTGCCAGCAGCGTGTTGGGGACAGCCCAAGAGACCCAGTACTTC
-	TRBJ2-2	-	TRBV12-3/TRBV12-4	CASSRAVQGGELFF	TGTGCCAGCAGTCGTGCGGTTCAGGGCGGGGAGCTGTTTTTT